This T cell receptor (beta chain) was recovered during a study of blood T cells in healthy people across ages. Study-level points and caveats: Aged donors had fewer naive CD4+ cells and lower diversity than long-lived donors.

The CDR3 totals 13 residues. V was shortened by 8 bases and J by 4 bases, with 11 bases between the two germline ends. This clonotype has more than one count but fewer than ten. Its antigen remains unknown. A second PCR of 7 to 11 cycles used a sample-barcoded 5' primer and a J-beta primer mix. TCRdb re-analysed the 5' RACE reads in MiXCR, keeping a single row per CDR3 protein. The profile shows fewer than 750,000 distinct CDR3 sequences, 40% to 65% of them singletons. Material: blood. This TCR was recovered from a woman older than 75 in good health. The chain couples TRBV12-3 or TRBV12-4 to TRBJ2-2; D gene unclear. The DNA for the CDR3 is TGTGCCAGCTCGGAGCTGGCCACCGGGGAGCTGTTTTTT. Translated: CASSELATGELFF.